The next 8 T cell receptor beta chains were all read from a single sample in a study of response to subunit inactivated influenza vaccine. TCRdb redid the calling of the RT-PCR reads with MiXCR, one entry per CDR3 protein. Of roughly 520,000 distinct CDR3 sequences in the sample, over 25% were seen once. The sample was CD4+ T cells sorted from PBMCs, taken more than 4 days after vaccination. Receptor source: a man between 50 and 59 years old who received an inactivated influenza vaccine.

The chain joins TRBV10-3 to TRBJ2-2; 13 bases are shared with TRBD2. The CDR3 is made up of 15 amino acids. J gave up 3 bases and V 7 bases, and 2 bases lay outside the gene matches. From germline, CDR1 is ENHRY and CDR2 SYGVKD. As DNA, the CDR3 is TGTGCCATCAATGGACTAGCGGGAGACACCGGGGAGCTGTTTTTT. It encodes CAINGLAGDTGELFF.

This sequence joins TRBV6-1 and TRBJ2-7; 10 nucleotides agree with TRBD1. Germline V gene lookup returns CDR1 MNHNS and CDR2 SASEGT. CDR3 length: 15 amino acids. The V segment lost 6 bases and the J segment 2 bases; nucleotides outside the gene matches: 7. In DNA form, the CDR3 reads TGTGCCAGCAGCCGGGGACAGGGGAGTCCCTACGAGCAGTACTTC. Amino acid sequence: CASSRGQGSPYEQYF.

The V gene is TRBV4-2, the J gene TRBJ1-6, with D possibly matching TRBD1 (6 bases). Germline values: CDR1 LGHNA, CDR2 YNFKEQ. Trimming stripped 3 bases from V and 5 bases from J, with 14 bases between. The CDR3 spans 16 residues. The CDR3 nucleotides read TGTGCCAGCAGCCAGGCCAACAGGGTGGATAATTCACCCCTCCACTTT. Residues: CASSQANRVDNSPLHF.

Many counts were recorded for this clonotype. CDR3 sequence (DNA): TGCAGCGTTGCCAGGGTATTGAACACTGAAGCTTTCTTT. Translated, it gives CSVARVLNTEAFF. This chain connects TRBV29-1 to TRBJ1-1; TRBD1 is a possible D gene (5 bases). Germline V CDR1 and CDR2: SQVTM, ANQGSEA. Trimming shortened V by 4 bases and J by 0 bases, and 9 bases separated the two germline ends. The CDR3 spans 13 residues.

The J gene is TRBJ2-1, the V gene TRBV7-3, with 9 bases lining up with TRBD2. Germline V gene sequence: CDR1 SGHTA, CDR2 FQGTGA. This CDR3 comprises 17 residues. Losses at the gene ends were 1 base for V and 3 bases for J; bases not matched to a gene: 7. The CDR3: CASSLSSRGRGYNEQFF. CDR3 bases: TGTGCCAGCAGCTTAAGTTCGCGCGGGAGGGGCTACAATGAGCAGTTCTTC.

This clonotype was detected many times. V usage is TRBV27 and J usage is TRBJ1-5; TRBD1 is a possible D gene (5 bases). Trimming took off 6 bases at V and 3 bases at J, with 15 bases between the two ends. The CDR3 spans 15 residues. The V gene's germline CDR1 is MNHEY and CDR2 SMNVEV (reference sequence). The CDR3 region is CASSPIRGDNQPQHF. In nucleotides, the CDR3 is TGTGCCAGCAGCCCAATCCGGGGGGACAATCAGCCCCAGCATTTT.

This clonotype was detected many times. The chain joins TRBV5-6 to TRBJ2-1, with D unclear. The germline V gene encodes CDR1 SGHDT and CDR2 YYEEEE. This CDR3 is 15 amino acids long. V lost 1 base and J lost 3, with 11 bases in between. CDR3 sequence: CASSLPGWRYNEQFF. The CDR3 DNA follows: TGTGCCAGCAGCTTGCCCGGGTGGCGCTACAATGAGCAGTTCTTC. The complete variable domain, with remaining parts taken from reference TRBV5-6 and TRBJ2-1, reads DAGVTQSPTHLIKTRGQQVTLRCSPKSGHDTVSWYQQALGQGPQFIFQYYEEEERQRGNFPDRFSGHQFPNYSSELNVNALLLGDSALYLCASSLPGWRYNEQFFGPGTRLTVL.

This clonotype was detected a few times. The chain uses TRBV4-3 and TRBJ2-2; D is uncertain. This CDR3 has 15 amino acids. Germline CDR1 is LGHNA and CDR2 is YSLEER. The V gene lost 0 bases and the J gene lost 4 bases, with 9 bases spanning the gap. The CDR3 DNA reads TGCGCCAGCAGCCAAGATAAGTGGGGCACCGGGGAGCTGTTTTTT. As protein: CASSQDKWGTGELFF.